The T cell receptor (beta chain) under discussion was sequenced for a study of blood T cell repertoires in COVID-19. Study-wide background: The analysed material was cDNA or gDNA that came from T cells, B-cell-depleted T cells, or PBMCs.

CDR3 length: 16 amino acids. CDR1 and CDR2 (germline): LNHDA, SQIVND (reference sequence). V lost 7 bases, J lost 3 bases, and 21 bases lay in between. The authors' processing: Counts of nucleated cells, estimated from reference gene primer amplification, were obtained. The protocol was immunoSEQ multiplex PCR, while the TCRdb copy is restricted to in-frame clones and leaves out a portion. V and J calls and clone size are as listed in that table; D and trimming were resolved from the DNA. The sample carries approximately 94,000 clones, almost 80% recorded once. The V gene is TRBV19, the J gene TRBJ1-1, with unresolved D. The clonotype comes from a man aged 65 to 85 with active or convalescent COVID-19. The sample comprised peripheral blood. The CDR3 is CASKRRPTEAYTEAFF. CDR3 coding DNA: TGTGCCAGTAAACGCCGTCCGACGGAGGCGTACACTGAAGCTTTCTTT.